This paragraph covers one T cell receptor (beta chain) sequence. The target antigen is unknown. The data were taken from a study of cytomegalovirus exposure and HLA in healthy donors. General study results and limits: TCR sequences were mostly rare, though some public TCRs occurred in many donors. A few chains linked to CMV were shown in vitro to be specific for CMV antigens. In a later analysis, V- and J-gene trimming of beta chains associated with a DCLRE1C missense variant, replicated independently. Several of the most significant clusters appeared linked to common viral pathogens, based on a later analysis.

Amplification used 60 Vbeta primers and 13 Jbeta primers. The table came from immunoSEQ multiplex PCR; TCRdb's copy has only in-frame clones and leaves some out. Of about 250,000 clones listed, around 80% were seen once; the top ten hold 0.4% to 0.6%. Germline values: CDR1 MNHEY, CDR2 SVGAGI. This CDR3 contains 13 residues. Deletions cut 11 bases from V and 0 bases from J, with 12 bases between. The receptor was isolated from a boy aged 5-17 years in good health and CMV-seronegative. Source material: PBMCs. The chain couples TRBV6-5 to TRBJ2-3; TRBD2 is a possible D gene (6 bases). The CDR3 here is CAARRGSTDTQYF. The CDR3 DNA is TGTGCCGCTCGGAGGGGTAGCACAGATACGCAGTATTTT.